The 5 T cell receptor beta chains presented below share a single source sample, sequenced in a study of cytotoxic CD8 clonotypes in ibrutinib-treated CLL. Some clones are missing from TCRdb's copy, which holds only in-frame ones; the method was immunoSEQ multiplex PCR. The sample records over 95,000 clones, approximately 56% being singletons. The sample here was PBMCs, taken after 24 months of ibrutinib treatment. These receptors all stem from a human donor with chronic lymphocytic leukemia.

The V call is TRBV7-2, the J call TRBJ2-7, with a tentative D call TRBD1 (5 bases). Trimming left V 5 bases short and J 3 bases short, with 11 bases between. This CDR3 is 13 amino acids long. Per the germline V gene, CDR1 is SGHTA and CDR2 is FQGNSA. The CDR3 DNA sequence: TGTGCCAGCAGCCCAGCCGACAGCTACGAGCAGTACTTC. It codes for CASSPADSYEQYF.

The chain links TRBV7-2 to TRBJ2-5, with TRBD2 identical over 8 bases. The CDR3 runs to 16 residues. The V segment lost 1 base and the J segment 5 bases; nucleotides outside the gene matches: 9. Germline-derived CDR1 and CDR2 are SGHTA and FQGNSA. CDR3 loop: CASSLVVSGESETQYF. The CDR3 DNA follows: TGTGCCAGCAGCTTAGTCGTTAGCGGGGAGTCGGAGACCCAGTACTTC.

The V gene is TRBV10-2, the J gene TRBJ2-1, with TRBD2 matching 10 bases. The germline CDR1 and CDR2 sequences are WSHSY and SAAADI. The V and J ends lost 5 bases and 5 bases, in that order; junction bases with no gene match: 9. The CDR3 runs to 16 residues. For the CDR3, the DNA is TGCGCCAGCAGTCCTGAGCGGGGGGGCCTGAACAATGAGCAGTTCTTC. This translates into CASSPERGGLNNEQFF.

Ten or more counts support this clone. CDR3 protein: CASRPRTAHSYEQYF. The CDR3 nucleotides read TGTGCCAGCAGACCTCGGACAGCTCATTCCTACGAGCAGTACTTC. V usage is TRBV6-6 and J usage is TRBJ2-7; D possibly corresponds to TRBD1 (6 bases). CDR1 and CDR2 (germline): MNHNY, SVGAGI (reference sequence). This CDR3 contains 15 residues. V was shortened by 6 bases and J by 1 base, with 16 bases between the two germline ends.

The chain links TRBV6-6 to TRBJ2-2; D possibly uses TRBD1 or TRBD2 (5 bases each). This CDR3 is built from 14 residues. V was pared by 6 bases and J by 7 bases, with 15 bases between. CDR1 MNHNY and CDR2 SVGAGI come from the germline V gene (reference sequence). The CDR3 loop reads CASRNRDGGGELFF. DNA for the CDR3: TGTGCCAGCAGAAACCGGGACGGTGGCGGGGAGCTGTTTTTT.